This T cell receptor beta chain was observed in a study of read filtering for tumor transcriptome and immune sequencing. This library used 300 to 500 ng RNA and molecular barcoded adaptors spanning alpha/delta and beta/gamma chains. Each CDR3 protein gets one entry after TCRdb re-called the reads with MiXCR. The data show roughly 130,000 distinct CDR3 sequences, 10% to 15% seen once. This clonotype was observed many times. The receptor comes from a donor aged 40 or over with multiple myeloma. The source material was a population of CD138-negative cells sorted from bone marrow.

As DNA, the CDR3 is TGCAGTGCTAGGCTTAGCGGGAGGTTCAGAGACACAGATACGCAGTATTTT. This translates into CSARLSGRFRDTDTQYF. V and J are TRBV20-1 and TRBJ2-3; 10 bases match TRBD2. Trimming at V came to 3 bases and at J to 2 bases, leaving 11 bases not matched to a gene. CDR1 DFQATT and CDR2 SNEGSKA come from the germline V gene (reference sequence). The CDR3 consists of 17 residues.